Below are 18 T cell receptor beta chains sequenced from a single sample in a study of blood T cell repertoires in COVID-19. Method: immunoSEQ multiplex PCR; TCRdb's copy keeps in-frame clones and lacks some. The sample consists of 100,000 to 150,000 clones, about four fifths of them appearing once. The specimen was peripheral blood. These receptors all stem from a woman in her thirties who had recovered from COVID-19.

The chain couples TRBV10-3 to TRBJ2-1; 10 bases agree with TRBD2. Per the germline V gene, CDR1 is ENHRY and CDR2 is SYGVKD. This CDR3 has 16 residues. V was clipped by 2 bases and J by 8 bases; unmatched bases: 9. CDR3 region: CAISERASGSGHEQFF. DNA of the CDR3: TGTGCCATCAGTGAGAGGGCTAGCGGGAGTGGGCATGAGCAGTTCTTC.

The chain couples TRBV5-1 to TRBJ1-5; weak D call: TRBD1 (6 bases). The CDR3 runs to 16 residues. Germline assignment: CDR1 SGHRS and CDR2 YFSETQ. The germline V and J ends were trimmed by 4 bases and 4 bases, with 18 bases remaining between them. In DNA, the CDR3 is TGCGCCAGCAGCCCGGGGGGCTCGAGTGGGAATCAGCCCCAGCATTTT. Translating it yields CASSPGGSSGNQPQHF.

The chain is built from TRBV12-5 and TRBJ2-1, with D tentatively TRBD1 (6 bases). Germline assignment: CDR1 LGHNT and CDR2 FRNRAP. The CDR3 spans 11 residues. V lost 3 bases, J lost 10 bases, and 7 bases lay in between. CDR3 protein: CASGLDREQFF. The CDR3, as DNA: TGTGCTAGTGGTTTAGACAGGGAGCAGTTCTTC.

V is TRBV5-5 and J is TRBJ1-2; TRBD1 matches at 10 bases. Looked up from germline, CDR1 is SGHKS and CDR2 is YYEKEE (reference sequence). CDR3 size: 14 residues. The J segment lost 7 bases and the V segment lost 3 bases, leaving 6 bases of the junction unmatched. For the CDR3, the DNA is TGTGCCAGCAGCTCTTGGGGACAGGGGCTTGGCTACACCTTC. It codes for CASSSWGQGLGYTF.

This clone has only a few counts. The CDR3 reads CASKPSPGQYGYTF. The CDR3 DNA follows: TGTGCCAGCAAACCCAGTCCGGGACAGTATGGCTACACCTTC. This chain connects TRBV2 to TRBJ1-2; 7 positions agree with TRBD1. The V segment lost 7 bases and the J segment 5 bases; nucleotides outside the gene matches: 10. CDR1 and CDR2 from the germline V gene are SNHLY and FYNNEI. The CDR3 covers 14 residues.

V and J are TRBV7-9 and TRBJ2-5, with no clear D. The CDR3 extends over 12 amino acids. Trimming pared 2 bases from V and 5 bases from J, leaving 6 bases between. Germline CDR1 SEHNR, CDR2 FQNEAQ (reference sequence). As DNA, the CDR3 is TGTGCCAGCAGCTTAACTTTTGAGACCCAGTACTTC. It specifies CASSLTFETQYF.

This rearrangement joins TRBV19 to TRBJ1-2; a weak D match, TRBD1 (5 bases). The CDR3 totals 16 residues. Trimming took 4 bases from V and 0 from J, leaving 15 bases between them. The germline CDR1 and CDR2 sequences are LNHDA and SQIVND (reference sequence). The CDR3 coding sequence is TGTGCCAGTAGTAAAACGACAGCGTTAGCTAACTATGGCTACACCTTC. Protein: CASSKTTALANYGYTF.

CDR3 nucleotide sequence: TGCGCCAGCAGCCAAGATAGGAGGACAGGGCCTAATGAAAAACTGTTTTTT. As protein: CASSQDRRTGPNEKLFF. V and J are TRBV4-1 and TRBJ1-4; TRBD1 agrees at 8 bases. After removal of 0 bases from V and 3 bases from J, the junction contained 6 bases not matched to a gene. Germline values: CDR1 MGHRA, CDR2 YSYEKL. There are 17 residues in the CDR3.

This rearrangement joins TRBV18 to TRBJ1-1, with a weak D call TRBD1 (5 bases). The CDR3 sequence is 15 residues long. Trimming left V 2 bases short and J 1 base short, with 11 bases between. Germline CDR1 and CDR2: KGHSH and LQKENI. As DNA, the CDR3 is TGTGCCAGCTCACCATCGCTGGGGGGGAACACTGAAGCTTTCTTT. Protein: CASSPSLGGNTEAFF.

This chain joins TRBV29-1 and TRBJ1-2; the match to TRBD1 covers 8 bases. CDR1 is SQVTM and CDR2 is ANQGSEA in the germline V gene. J was trimmed by 1 base and V by 4 bases; bases with no gene match: 5. This CDR3 comprises 14 residues. CDR3: CSVATGANNYGYTF. The CDR3 DNA is TGCAGCGTTGCGACAGGGGCCAATAACTATGGCTACACCTTC.

This chain uses TRBV6-1 with TRBJ2-7; 9 bases match TRBD1. Germline trimming cut 1 base from V and 7 bases from J; bases unmatched to any gene: 11. Germline lookup yields CDR1 MNHNS and CDR2 SASEGT. The CDR3 totals 16 residues. CDR3 nucleotide sequence: TGTGCCAGCAGTGAAGGAGTAGGACAGGGGTCTTTTGAGCAGTACTTC. Protein product: CASSEGVGQGSFEQYF.

The gene calls are TRBV27 and TRBJ2-1; 7 bases are a match to TRBD1. The CDR3 has 14 amino acids. The germline CDR1 and CDR2 sequences are MNHEY and SMNVEV (reference sequence). Trimming took 9 bases from V and 4 from J; bases not matched to a gene: 9. Here the CDR3 DNA reads TGTGCCAGTTCGACAGGGCATAGGTACAATGAGCAGTTCTTC. Translating it yields CASSTGHRYNEQFF.

This clone has just a few counts. The chain uses TRBV7-8 and TRBJ1-5; D perhaps matches TRBD1 (5 bases). Per germline, CDR1 SGHVS and CDR2 FQNEAQ. Trimming left V 2 bases short and J 1 base short, with 9 bases between. There are 15 residues in the CDR3. The chain's CDR3 is CASSLISGSNQPQHF. In nucleotides, the CDR3 is TGTGCCAGCAGCTTAATATCAGGGAGCAATCAGCCCCAGCATTTT.

This chain connects TRBV9 to TRBJ2-1; 10 bases match TRBD2. Germline loops: CDR1 SGDLS, CDR2 YYNGEE. The length of the CDR3 is 20 residues. With 6 bases clipped from V and 8 bases from J, the junction kept 26 bases outside the gene matches. CDR3 sequence: CASTSGEGLAGVKSLDEQFF. CDR3 bases: TGTGCCAGCACCAGTGGGGAGGGCCTAGCGGGAGTCAAGTCATTGGATGAGCAGTTCTTC.

The chain joins TRBV9 to TRBJ1-2, with 11 bases that match TRBD1. V gave up 3 bases and J gave up 2 bases; unmatched junction bases: 9. In germline, CDR1 is SGDLS, CDR2 YYNGEE. CDR3 length: 17 amino acids. CDR3 sequence reads: CASSAHTRTGGNYGYTF. CDR3 in DNA: TGTGCCAGCAGCGCCCATACCCGGACAGGGGGCAACTATGGCTACACCTTC.

This rearrangement joins TRBV5-5 to TRBJ2-5; 15 bases match TRBD2. Germline CDR1 is SGHKS and CDR2 is YYEKEE (reference sequence). Trimming at V came to 2 bases and at J to 3 bases, leaving 5 bases not matched to a gene. CDR3 length equals 17 residues. The DNA of the CDR3 is TGTGCCAGCAGCTTCCCCGGGACTAGCGGGAGGAAAGAGACCCAGTACTTC. Translation: CASSFPGTSGRKETQYF.

This CDR3 is CASGRETHAQTQYF. CDR3 coding DNA: TGTGCTAGTGGTCGTGAGACACATGCCCAGACCCAGTACTTC. V gene TRBV12-5 combines with J gene TRBJ2-5; D is ambiguous. The CDR3 covers 14 residues. The V gene's germline CDR1 is LGHNT and CDR2 FRNRAP. The ends were cut back, 5 bases at V and 6 bases at J, with 16 bases in the middle.

The chain carries TRBV11-2 and TRBJ1-5; TRBD1 might be the D (6 bases). Looked up from germline, CDR1 is SGHAT and CDR2 is FQNNGV. With 0 bases removed from V and 4 bases from J, the gap between germline ends came to 10 bases. The CDR3 runs to 15 residues. CDR3 nucleotides: TGTGCCAGCAGCTTAGAGAGCAGGGGAAATCAGCCCCAGCATTTT. It translates to CASSLESRGNQPQHF.